This T cell receptor (beta chain) is from a study of shared clonotypes between healthy human individuals. Across the study: A couple of women and a few men aged 18 to 49 made up the donors.

The study drew all its donors from Caucasian adults living in Nashville, Tennessee. It was at deep level that the assay was run. Generated by immunoSEQ multiplex PCR, the TCRdb table keeps only in-frame clones and is missing some. The sample contains some 480,000 clones, roughly 85% of which appear only once. The sample taken for sequencing was PBMCs. The sequence came from a woman between 40 and 55 years old in good health. Some clones in this sample may be carry-over from other donors' samples.

As DNA, the CDR3 is TGCAGCGTTGAAGATCGGGGAAAAGGGTTGTACATTCAGTACTTC. It translates to CSVEDRGKGLYIQYF. The rearrangement joins TRBV29-1 to TRBJ2-4; a possible D gene is TRBD2 (5 bases). The germline V and J ends were trimmed by 0 bases and 8 bases, with 17 bases remaining between them. Looked up from germline, CDR1 is SQVTM and CDR2 is ANQGSEA. This CDR3 has 15 amino acids.